This T cell receptor (beta chain) was recovered during a study of T-cell memory formation after mild COVID-19. The overall study: Largely, TCR clusters stayed within a single donor.

Points from the study as a whole: Some clones that responded were present in memory (sampled pre-infection), which suggests cross-reactive memory joined.

CDR3 length: 16 amino acids. With 8 bases removed from V and 1 base from J, the gap between germline ends came to 17 bases. On this clonotype: What it recognizes is unknown.

TCRdb ran MiXCR on the 5' RACE reads and lists one entry per CDR3 protein. Of some 150,000 distinct CDR3 sequences in the sample, under 25% are singletons; the top ten hold around 2%. The sequencing input was PBMCs or a T cell subset sorted from them (not recorded which). The chain carries TRBV12-3 or TRBV12-4 and TRBJ2-2, with a tentative D call TRBD1 (6 bases). The TCR was taken from an adult woman who had mild COVID-19 (a few samples of this study predate the infection). Cell type and time point are not known. The CDR3 DNA is TGTGCCAGCTCTGTCGGTGGGACATTGAACACCGGGGAGCTGTTTTTT. Residues: CASSVGGTLNTGELFF.